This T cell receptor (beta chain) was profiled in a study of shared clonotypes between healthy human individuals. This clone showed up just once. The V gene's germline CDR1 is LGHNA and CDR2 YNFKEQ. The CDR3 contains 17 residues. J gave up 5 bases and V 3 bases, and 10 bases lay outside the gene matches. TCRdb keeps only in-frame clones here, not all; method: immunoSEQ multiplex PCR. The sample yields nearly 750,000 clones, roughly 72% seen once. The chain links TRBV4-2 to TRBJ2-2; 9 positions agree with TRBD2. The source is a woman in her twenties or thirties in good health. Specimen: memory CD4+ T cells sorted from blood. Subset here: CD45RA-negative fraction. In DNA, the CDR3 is TGTGCCAGCAGCCAGGGACTAGCAGCCCTACGGACCGGGGAGCTGTTTTTT. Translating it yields CASSQGLAALRTGELFF.